The 5 T cell receptor beta chains below come from one sample, sequenced in a study of spatial heterogeneity in lung cancer. In TCRdb, the 5' RACE reads were re-called with MiXCR into one record per CDR3 protein. The table lists more than 10,000 distinct CDR3 sequences, approximately 4% of them singletons. Specified time point: sample taken at primary tumor resection. This sample comprised PBMCs, obtained at surgery. These receptors were collected from a male donor with early-stage non-small cell lung cancer.

This clonotype was found many times. One end of the junction is discordant with germline, which a read error may explain. The CDR3 here is CASTLGGPERFF. For the CDR3, the DNA is TGTGCCAGCACCCTCGGCGGGCCGGAGCGGTTCTTC. This rearrangement joins TRBV6-2 or TRBV6-3 to TRBJ2-1, with D possibly TRBD2 on 5 matching bases. From germline, CDR1 is MNHEY and CDR2 SVGEGT. CDR3 length equals 12 residues.

The V call is TRBV6-2 or TRBV6-3, the J call TRBJ2-2, with a possible D match to TRBD1 (6 bases). The CDR3 contains 12 residues. The V gene's germline CDR1 is MNHEY and CDR2 SVGEGT. Trimming pared 10 bases from V and 5 bases from J, leaving 11 bases between. The chain's CDR3 is CATKRGTGELFF. DNA for the CDR3: TGTGCCACCAAAAGGGGGACCGGGGAGCTGTTTTTT.

The V and J genes are TRBV9 and TRBJ2-1; perhaps TRBD2 as D (5 bases). CDR3 length: 15 residues. The germline CDR1 and CDR2 sequences are SGDLS and YYNGEE. The V end was cut by 0 bases, the J end by 5 bases, with 12 bases between. CDR3 loop: CASSVAGFRDNEQFF. CDR3 sequence (DNA): TGTGCCAGCAGCGTAGCGGGATTCAGAGACAATGAGCAGTTCTTC.

This clonotype turned up a few times. V is TRBV19 and J is TRBJ2-3, with unresolved D. Germline assignment: CDR1 LNHDA and CDR2 SQIVND (reference sequence). V gave up 6 bases and J gave up 6 bases, with 16 bases separating them. This CDR3 contains 14 residues. The CDR3 sequence is CASSVRSAGDTQYF. CDR3 coding DNA: TGTGCCAGTAGCGTTCGGTCCGCTGGCGATACGCAGTATTTT.

In its sample, this clonotype was seen many times. This chain joins TRBV7-6 and TRBJ2-1, with TRBD2 identical over 12 bases. Per germline, CDR1 SGHVS and CDR2 FNYEAQ. CDR3 size: 16 residues. The V and J ends lost 0 bases and 8 bases, in that order; junction bases with no gene match: 5. The CDR3 DNA sequence: TGTGCCAGCAGCTTAGCTTCTAGCGGGAGGGTCCATGAGCAGTTCTTC. Protein sequence: CASSLASSGRVHEQFF.